The T cell receptor (beta chain) described here comes from a study of blood T cell repertoires in COVID-19. Study context: COVID-19 samples collected from the United States, Italy and Spain covered acute and convalescent phases. The analysed material was cDNA or gDNA that came from T cells, B-cell-depleted T cells, or PBMCs.

Across over 20 US areas, participants ranged in age from about 18 to 100 years. How the authors handled the data: Reference gene primer amplification in the assay estimated nucleated cell counts. Libraries were prepared by immunoSEQ multiplex PCR; TCRdb keeps only in-frame clonotypes and omits some of them. The DNA gave D and trimming, while V, J and clone size come from that table. The sample holds about 400,000 clones, roughly 91% seen once. Germline V gene data show CDR1 as LGHDT and CDR2 as YNNKEL (reference sequence). There are 15 residues in the CDR3. With V trimmed by 1 base and J by 8 bases, 10 bases remained unmatched.

The chain has TRBV3-1 (or the pseudogene TRBV3-2) and TRBJ1-2; the match to TRBD1 covers 7 bases. This TCR was recovered from a woman aged 25 to 39 who had recovered from COVID-19. Sequenced: PBMCs or T cells enriched from blood (not recorded which). CDR3 sequence reads: CASSQVEGQGGGYTF. In nucleotides, the CDR3 is TGTGCCAGCAGCCAAGTCGAGGGGCAGGGGGGAGGCTACACCTTC.